The T cell receptor beta chain described here comes from a study of T-cell reconstitution after alpha-beta-depleted transplantation in children. Study-level points and caveats: Alpha-beta T cells about two months after transplant reportedly derived from several hundred expanded graft clones. One year after transplant, T-cell counts and diversity came mostly from newly produced T cells.

This sample's TCRbeta library carried unique molecular identifier barcodes. TCRdb analysed the PCR reads with MiXCR anew, one entry per CDR3 protein. The sample includes 700,000 to 950,000 distinct CDR3 sequences, approximately 15% of them seen just once. As regards this clonotype: What it recognizes is unknown.

Germline CDR1 reads SQVTM; CDR2 reads ANQGSEA. Trimming shortened V by 1 base and J by 4 bases, and 13 bases separated the two germline ends. The CDR3 spans 14 residues. The source is a male patient aged 10 to 17 who had a stem cell transplant for acute lymphoblastic leukemia, so the T cells may come from the graft donor. The sample here was PBMCs, mostly from graft donor cells, taken 360 days after TCRalphabeta/CD19-depleted stem cell transplant. The chain combines TRBV29-1 with TRBJ1-2; tentative D call: TRBD1 (5 bases). This chain's CDR3 is CSVEVTGRVYGYTF. The CDR3 DNA follows: TGCAGCGTTGAAGTGACGGGCAGGGTCTATGGCTACACCTTC.